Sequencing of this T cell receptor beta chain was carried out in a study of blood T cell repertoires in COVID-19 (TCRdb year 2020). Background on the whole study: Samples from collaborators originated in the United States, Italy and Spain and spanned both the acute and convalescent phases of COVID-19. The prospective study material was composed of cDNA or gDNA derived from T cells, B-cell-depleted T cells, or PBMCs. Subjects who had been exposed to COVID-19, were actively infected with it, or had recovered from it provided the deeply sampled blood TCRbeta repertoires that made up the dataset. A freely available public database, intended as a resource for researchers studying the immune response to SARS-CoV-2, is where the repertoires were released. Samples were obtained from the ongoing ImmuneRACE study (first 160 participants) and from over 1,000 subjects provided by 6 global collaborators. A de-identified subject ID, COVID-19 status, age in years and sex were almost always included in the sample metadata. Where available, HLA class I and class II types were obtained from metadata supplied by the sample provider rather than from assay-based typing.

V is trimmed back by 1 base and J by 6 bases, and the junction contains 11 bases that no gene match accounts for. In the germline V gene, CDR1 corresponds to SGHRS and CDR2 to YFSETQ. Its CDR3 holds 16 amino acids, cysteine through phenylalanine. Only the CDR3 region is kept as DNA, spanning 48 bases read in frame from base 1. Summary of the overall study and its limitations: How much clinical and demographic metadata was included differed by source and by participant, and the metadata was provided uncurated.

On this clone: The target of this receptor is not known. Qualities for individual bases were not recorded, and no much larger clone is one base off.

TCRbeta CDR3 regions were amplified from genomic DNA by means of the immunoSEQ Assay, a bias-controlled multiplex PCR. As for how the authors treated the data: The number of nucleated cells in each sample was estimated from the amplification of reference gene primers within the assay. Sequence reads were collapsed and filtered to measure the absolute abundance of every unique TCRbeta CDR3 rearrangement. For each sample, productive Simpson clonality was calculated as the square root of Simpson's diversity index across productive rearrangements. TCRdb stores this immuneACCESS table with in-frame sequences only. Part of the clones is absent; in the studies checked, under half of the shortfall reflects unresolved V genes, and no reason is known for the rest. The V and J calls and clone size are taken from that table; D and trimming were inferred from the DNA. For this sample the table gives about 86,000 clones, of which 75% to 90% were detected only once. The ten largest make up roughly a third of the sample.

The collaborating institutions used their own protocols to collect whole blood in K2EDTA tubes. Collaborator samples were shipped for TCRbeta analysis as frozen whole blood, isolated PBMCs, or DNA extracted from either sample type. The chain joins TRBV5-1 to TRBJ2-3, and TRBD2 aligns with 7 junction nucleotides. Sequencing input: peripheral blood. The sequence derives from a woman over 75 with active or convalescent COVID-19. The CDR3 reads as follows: CASSLNIGGRADTQYF. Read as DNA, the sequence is TGCGCCAGCAGCTTGAATATAGGAGGGAGGGCGGATACGCAGTATTTT.